This T cell receptor (beta chain) was documented in a study of PD-L1 blockade in urothelial cancer. Study-level background: Blood yielded a median of roughly 140,000 T cells per sample.

Time point of the sample: pretreatment peripheral blood. Germline V gene data show CDR1 as SNHLY and CDR2 as FYNNEI. The V end was cut by 6 bases, the J end by 4 bases, with 16 bases between. The CDR3 contains 14 residues. Assay used: immunoSEQ multiplex PCR; TCRdb lists only in-frame clones, some missing. The table lists tens of thousands of clones, roughly four fifths of them singletons. The clonotype was recovered from a man aged 60 to 75 with urothelial cancer. This specimen was PBMCs, taken around atezolizumab (anti-PD-L1) treatment. The chain uses TRBV2 and TRBJ2-7, with TRBD1 as a possible D gene (6 bases). CDR3 DNA: TGTGCCAGCAGCAACTCGGACAGAGAATACGAGCAGTACTTC. This translates into CASSNSDREYEQYF.